Many counts were recorded for the clone carrying this TCR beta chain. This CDR3 is built from 15 residues. V was clipped by 7 bases and J by 1 base, with 16 bases between them. Per germline, CDR1 MGHRA and CDR2 YSYEKL. TCR beta CDR3 regions were amplified from RNA. An initial round of RT-PCR targeting the TCR CDR3 relied on the HTBI primer set. TCRdb re-called the multiplex PCR reads with MiXCR, one entry per CDR3 protein. This table has some 510,000 distinct CDR3 sequences, 20% to 25% appearing once. This sample stems from a study of T cells in Graves' hyperthyroidism and ophthalmopathy. A patient was excluded if there was uncontrolled infection, other autoimmune disease, pregnancy or lactation.

The sample comprised blood. This chain uses TRBV4-1 with TRBJ1-2, with D hard to call. This TCR was sampled from a man younger than 35 with Graves' hyperthyroidism. The CDR3: CASKFTVSSNYGYTF. CDR3 DNA sequence: TGCGCCAGCAAATTCACGGTATCGAGTAACTATGGCTACACCTTC.